These T cell receptor beta chains were read from a single sample in a study of cytomegalovirus exposure and HLA in healthy donors. Clones were sequenced by immunoSEQ multiplex PCR, and TCRdb holds only the in-frame ones, with some missing. This table holds about 200,000 clones, roughly 80% found once. Sequencing used PBMCs. The receptors derive from a woman under 30 in good health and CMV-seronegative. CDR3s include the opening cysteine and the closing phenylalanine or tryptophan. Each record gives: V gene, clone size, J gene, D gene, CDR3 protein, CDR3 DNA. A D gene is named only where the DNA matches it firmly. Expanded clones are given a class, and other clones once, few, many or no size at all.

>TRBV6-5|.|TRBJ2-1|TRBD2
CATLRASGGFVEQFF
TGTGCCACCCTCAGGGCTAGCGGGGGTTTTGTTGAGCAGTTCTTC
>TRBV27|.|TRBJ1-6|TRBD1
CASSWDRDTNSPLHF
TGTGCCAGCAGCTGGGACAGGGACACCAATTCACCCCTCCACTTT
>TRBV7-2|.|TRBJ2-3|TRBD2
CASSSFGGRANGHTQYF
TGTGCCAGCAGCTCGTTCGGCGGGAGGGCCAACGGCCATACGCAGTATTTT
>TRBV4-3|.|TRBJ2-7|.
CASSQERGRDYEQYF
TGCGCCAGCAGCCAAGAGAGAGGGCGGGACTACGAGCAGTACTTC
>TRBV4-3|.|TRBJ2-1|TRBD2
CASSQELGQRGRAGHNEQFF
TGCGCCAGCAGCCAAGAGTTGGGGCAGCGAGGGAGGGCCGGCCACAATGAGCAGTTCTTC
>TRBV4-3|.|TRBJ1-2|.
CASSQDRLVGYGYTF
TGCGCCAGCAGCCAAGATCGACTTGTAGGCTATGGCTACACCTTC
>TRBV4-1|.|TRBJ1-1|TRBD1
CASSQDFGTVAFF
TGCGCCAGCAGCCAAGATTTTGGGACAGTAGCTTTCTTT
>TRBV19|.|TRBJ1-3|.
CASRYRESSGNTIYF
TGTGCCAGTAGGTATCGCGAAAGCTCTGGAAACACCATATATTTT
>TRBV2|.|TRBJ2-2|.
CASRPDYSNTGELFF
TGTGCCAGCAGGCCGGACTATTCGAACACCGGGGAGCTGTTTTTT
>TRBV2|.|TRBJ2-3|TRBD2
CASSLIAGVPDTQYF
TGTGCCAGCAGCCTGATAGCGGGAGTCCCAGATACGCAGTATTTT
>TRBV19|.|TRBJ1-5|.
CASSEPYNQPQHF
TGTGCCAGTAGCGAGCCTTATAATCAGCCCCAGCATTTT
>TRBV7-9|.|TRBJ1-1|.
CASSLPGSFTEAFF
TGTGCCAGCAGCTTACCCGGGTCGTTCACTGAAGCTTTCTTT
>TRBV5-6|.|TRBJ2-2|.
CASSLAWPTGELFF
TGTGCCAGCAGCTTGGCCTGGCCGACCGGGGAGCTGTTTTTT
>TRBV7-9|.|TRBJ1-2|.
CASSPRGGNYGYTF
TGTGCCAGCAGCCCCCGGGGAGGGAACTATGGCTACACCTTC
>TRBV6-1|once|TRBJ1-5|TRBD1
CASRADRGGQPQHF
TGTGCCAGCAGGGCCGACAGGGGCGGTCAGCCCCAGCATTTT
>TRBV5-5|.|TRBJ2-1|TRBD2
CASSLVREGNEQFF
TGTGCCAGCAGCTTGGTTAGGGAGGGGAATGAGCAGTTCTTC
>TRBV12-5|.|TRBJ2-3|TRBD1
CASDPGQGPDTQYF
TGTGCTAGTGACCCCGGACAGGGCCCAGATACGCAGTATTTT
>TRBV6-5|.|TRBJ2-7|.
CASRETGFSYEQYF
TGTGCCAGCAGAGAGACAGGCTTCTCCTACGAGCAGTACTTC
>TRBV28|.|TRBJ1-5|TRBD1
CASRNRGSNQPQHF
TGTGCCAGCAGAAACAGGGGGAGCAATCAGCCCCAGCATTTT
>TRBV11-3|.|TRBJ1-3|.
CASSPSDLRGGGNTIYF
TGTGCCAGCAGCCCATCCGATCTCCGGGGGGGAGGAAACACCATATATTTT
>TRBV7-9|.|TRBJ1-2|TRBD1
CASSRSQGSYGYTF
TGTGCCAGCAGCCGTTCACAGGGGAGCTATGGCTACACCTTC
>TRBV27|.|TRBJ2-3|.
CASSYEGGTDTQYF
TGTGCCAGCAGTTATGAGGGGGGCACAGATACGCAGTATTTT
>TRBV9|.|TRBJ1-6|.
CASSVVGVGRSYNSPLHF
TGTGCCAGCAGCGTAGTAGGGGTGGGCCGCTCCTATAATTCACCCCTCCACTTT
>TRBV10-3|.|TRBJ1-2|TRBD1
CAPTGTGATTNYGYTF
TGTGCCCCCACCGGGACAGGAGCTACTACTAACTATGGCTACACCTTC
>TRBV4-3|.|TRBJ2-1|TRBD2
CASSHGLAGGNEQFF
TGCGCCAGCAGCCACGGACTAGCGGGAGGGAATGAGCAGTTCTTC
>TRBV7-2|once|TRBJ1-2|TRBD1
CASSPLGQGNYGYTF
TGTGCCAGCAGCCCCTTGGGACAGGGAAACTATGGCTACACCTTC
>TRBV7-9|.|TRBJ1-2|TRBD1
CSSSLRGGQGFNRYTF
TGTTCCAGCAGCTTAAGAGGGGGACAGGGTTTCAACCGCTACACCTTC
>TRBV6-5|few|TRBJ1-1|.
CASSYGDRIEAFF
TGTGCCAGCAGTTACGGCGACAGAATTGAAGCTTTCTTT
>TRBV7-8|.|TRBJ2-1|.
CASSSLQDSSYNEQFF
TGTGCCAGCAGCTCCCTTCAGGACAGCTCCTACAATGAGCAGTTCTTC
>TRBV19|.|TRBJ1-1|.
CASSLRENTEAFF
TGTGCCAGTAGTCTACGGGAGAACACTGAAGCTTTCTTT
>TRBV27|.|TRBJ2-3|TRBD2
CASSPPPGGAGTDTQYF
TGTGCCAGCAGTCCTCCCCCGGGGGGGGCCGGCACAGATACGCAGTATTTT